This TCR beta chain was obtained from a study of T cell responses to AZD1222 COVID-19 vaccine. Clones were read by immunoSEQ multiplex PCR, and TCRdb kept only the in-frame ones, dropping some. The sample includes some 180,000 clones, over 85% of them seen just once. General study results and limits: Clonal diversity may have been underestimated, and the donors were mostly white British, with more females than males.

Turning to this clone: Its target is not known.

J was trimmed by 10 bases and V by 2 bases; bases with no gene match: 10. Germline values: CDR1 MNHEY, CDR2 SVGAGI. The CDR3 is 15 residues long. V gene TRBV6-5 combines with J gene TRBJ2-1; the match to TRBD2 covers 8 bases. Sequencing used peripheral blood, obtained on day 0 of AZD1222 vaccination. This sequence originates from an adult in good health. The CDR3 spells CASSYQRSGRGEQFF. The DNA of the CDR3 is TGTGCCAGCAGTTACCAGAGGAGCGGGAGAGGGGAGCAGTTCTTC.